The source of this T cell receptor (beta chain) is a study of OX40 agonist ivuxolimab in advanced cancers. Study results and limitations: The study found that CD8+ T cells averaged more expanded clones than CD4+.

From germline, CDR1 is GTSNPN and CDR2 SVGIG (reference sequence). Trimming removed 0 bases from V and 2 bases from J, with 3 bases in between. The CDR3 covers 12 residues. Sequencing used immunoSEQ multiplex PCR; TCRdb keeps in-frame clones, though not all of them. The sample has about 77,000 clones, approximately 92% seen once. With regard to this clone: Its matching antigen is unknown.

The TCR was taken from an adult with an advanced solid tumor such as melanoma, head and neck, liver or kidney cancer. Sequencing used CD4+ or CD8+ T cells sorted from blood, obtained in a trial of the OX40 agonist ivuxolimab. The genes are TRBV30 and TRBJ2-3; D remains ambiguous. The CDR3 DNA is TGTGCCTGGAGTGTACTCACAGATACGCAGTATTTT. Translation: CAWSVLTDTQYF.